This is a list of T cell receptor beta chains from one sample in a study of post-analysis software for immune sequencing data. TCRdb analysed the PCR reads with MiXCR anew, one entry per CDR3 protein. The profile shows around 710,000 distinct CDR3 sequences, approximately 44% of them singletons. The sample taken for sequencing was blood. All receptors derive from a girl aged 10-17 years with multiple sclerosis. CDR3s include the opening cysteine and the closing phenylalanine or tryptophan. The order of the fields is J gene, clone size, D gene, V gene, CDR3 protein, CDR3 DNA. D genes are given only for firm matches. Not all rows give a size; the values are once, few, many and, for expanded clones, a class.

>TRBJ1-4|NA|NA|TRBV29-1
CSVAVMAGVVKLFF
TGCAGCGTTGCCGTTATGGCAGGGGTTGTCAAACTGTTTTTT
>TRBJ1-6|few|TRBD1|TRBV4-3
CASSQGSGGSSPLHF
TGCGCCAGCAGCCAAGGTTCAGGGGGCTCTTCACCCCTCCACTTT
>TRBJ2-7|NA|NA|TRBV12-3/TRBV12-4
CASSQAHRAIYEQYF
TGTGCCAGCAGCCAAGCACACAGGGCAATCTACGAGCAGTACTTC
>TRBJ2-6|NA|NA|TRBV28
CASSLFPGGANVLTF
TGTGCCAGCAGTTTATTCCCCGGTGGGGCCAACGTCCTGACTTTC
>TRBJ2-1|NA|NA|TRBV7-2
CASSLQSTGTYNEQFF
TGTGCCAGCAGCTTACAATCGACAGGAACCTACAATGAGCAGTTCTTC
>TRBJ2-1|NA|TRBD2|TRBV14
CASSQVPRLAGVKSSYNEQFF
TGTGCCAGCAGCCAAGTGCCTCGGCTAGCGGGAGTTAAGAGCTCCTACAATGAGCAGTTCTTC
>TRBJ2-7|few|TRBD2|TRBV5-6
CASSPSGRAWDEQYF
TGTGCCAGCAGCCCTAGCGGGAGGGCCTGGGACGAGCAGTACTTC
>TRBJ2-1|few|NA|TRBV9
CASTPSYFSYNEQFF
TGTGCCAGCACCCCATCTTACTTTTCCTACAATGAGCAGTTCTTC
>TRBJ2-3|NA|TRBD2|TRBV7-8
CASSLGGAGADTQYF
TGTGCCAGCAGCTTAGGGGGAGCGGGAGCGGATACGCAGTATTTT
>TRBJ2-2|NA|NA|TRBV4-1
CASSQEEGVNTGELFF
TGCGCCAGCAGCCAAGAGGAGGGAGTTAACACCGGGGAGCTGTTTTTT
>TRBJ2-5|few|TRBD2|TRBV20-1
CSARDGASGHNEQYF
TGCAGTGCTAGAGATGGAGCTAGCGGCCACAATGAGCAGTACTTC
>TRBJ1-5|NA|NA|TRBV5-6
CASSPWDGDNQPQHF
TGTGCCAGCAGCCCGTGGGACGGAGACAATCAGCCCCAGCATTTT
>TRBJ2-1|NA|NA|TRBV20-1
CSASPPYNEQFF
TGCAGTGCTAGCCCCCCCTACAATGAGCAGTTCTTC
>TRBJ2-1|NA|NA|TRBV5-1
CASSVGEGLSSYNEQFF
TGCGCCAGCAGCGTCGGAGAAGGACTCTCGTCCTACAATGAGCAGTTCTTC
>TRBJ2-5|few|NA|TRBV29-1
CSVEGGLGLAETQYF
TGCAGCGTCGAAGGGGGACTGGGCCTAGCGGAGACCCAGTACTTC
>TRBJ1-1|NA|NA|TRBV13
CASSLGKQGWPEAFF
TGTGCCAGCAGCTTAGGCAAACAGGGTTGGCCTGAAGCTTTCTTT
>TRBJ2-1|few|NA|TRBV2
CASRKGLSNNEQFF
TGTGCCAGCAGGAAGGGACTCTCCAACAATGAGCAGTTCTTC
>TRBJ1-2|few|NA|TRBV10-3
CAISGGDTGGLRVGYTF
TGTGCCATCAGTGGCGGGGACACGGGAGGCTTGCGTGTTGGCTACACCTTC
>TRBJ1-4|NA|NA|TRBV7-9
CASSSTQGSNEKLFF
TGTGCCAGCAGCTCTACACAGGGATCAAATGAAAAACTGTTTTTT